This T cell receptor (beta chain) was sequenced for a study of blood T cell repertoires in COVID-19. Study-wide context: Samples representing acute and convalescent COVID-19 were sourced from the United States, Italy and Spain. T cells, B-cell-depleted T cells, or PBMCs provided the cDNA or gDNA that served as material.

As handled by the study authors: Amplified reference gene primers provided the basis for estimating nucleated cell counts. Generated by immunoSEQ multiplex PCR, the TCRdb table keeps only in-frame clones and is missing some. That table furnishes V, J and clone size, whereas the DNA furnished D and trimming. The sample has about 35,000 clones, roughly four fifths seen once; the top ten hold over 3.5%. This clone was seen a few times. CDR3 length: 15 amino acids. CDR1 is MNHEY, CDR2 SMNVEV, per germline (reference sequence). With V trimmed by 3 bases and J by 0 bases, 3 bases remained unmatched. The sample taken for sequencing was peripheral blood. The origin of this receptor is a man between 45 and 60 years old with acute or convalescent COVID-19. The chain uses TRBV27 and TRBJ2-7; 9 positions match TRBD2. The CDR3 nucleotides read TGTGCCAGCAGTTTTAGCGGGGGACTCTCCTACGAGCAGTACTTC. This translates into CASSFSGGLSYEQYF.